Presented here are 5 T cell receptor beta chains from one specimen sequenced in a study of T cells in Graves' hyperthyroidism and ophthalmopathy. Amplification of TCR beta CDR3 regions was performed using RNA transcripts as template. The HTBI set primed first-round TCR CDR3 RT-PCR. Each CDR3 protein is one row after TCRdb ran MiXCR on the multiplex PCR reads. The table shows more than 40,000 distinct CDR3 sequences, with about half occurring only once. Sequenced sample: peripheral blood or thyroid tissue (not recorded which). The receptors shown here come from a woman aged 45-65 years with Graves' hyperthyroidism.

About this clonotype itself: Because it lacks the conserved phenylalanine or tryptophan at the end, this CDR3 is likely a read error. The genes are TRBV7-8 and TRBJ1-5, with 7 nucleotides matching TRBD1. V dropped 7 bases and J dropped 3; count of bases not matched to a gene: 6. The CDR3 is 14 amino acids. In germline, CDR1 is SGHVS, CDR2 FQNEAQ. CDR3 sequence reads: CASTGRGNNQPQHS. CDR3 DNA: TGTGCCAGCACTGGCAGGGGGAACAATCAGCCCCAGCATTCT.

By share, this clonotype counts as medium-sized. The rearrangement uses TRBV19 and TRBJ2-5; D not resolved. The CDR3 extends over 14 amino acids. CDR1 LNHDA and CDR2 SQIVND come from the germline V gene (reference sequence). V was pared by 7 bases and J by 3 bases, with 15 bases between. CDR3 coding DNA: TGTGCCAGTAACACCGGGCCACCAAAAGAGACCCAGTACTTC. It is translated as CASNTGPPKETQYF.

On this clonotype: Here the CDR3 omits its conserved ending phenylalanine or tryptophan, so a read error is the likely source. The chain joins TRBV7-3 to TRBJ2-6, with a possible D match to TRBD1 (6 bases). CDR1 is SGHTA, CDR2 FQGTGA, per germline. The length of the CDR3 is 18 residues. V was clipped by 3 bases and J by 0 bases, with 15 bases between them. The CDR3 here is CASSFALDSSSGANVLTS. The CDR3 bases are TGTGCCAGCAGCTTTGCGCTGGACAGCAGCTCTGGGGCCAACGTCCTGACTTCC.

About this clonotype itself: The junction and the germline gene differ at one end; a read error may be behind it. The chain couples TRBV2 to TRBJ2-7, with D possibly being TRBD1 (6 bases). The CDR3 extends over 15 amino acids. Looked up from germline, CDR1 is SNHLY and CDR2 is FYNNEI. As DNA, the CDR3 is TGTGCCAGCAGTACCGACAGGTCGGGCACCGGGGAGCTGTACTTC. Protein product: CASSTDRSGTGELYF.

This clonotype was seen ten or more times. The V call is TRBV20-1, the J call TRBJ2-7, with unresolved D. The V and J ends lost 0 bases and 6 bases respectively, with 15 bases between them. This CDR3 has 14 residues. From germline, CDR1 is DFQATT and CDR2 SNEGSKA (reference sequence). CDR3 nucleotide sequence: TGCAGTGCTAGAGATCCCGGTACGCCAGGCGAGCAGTACTTC. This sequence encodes CSARDPGTPGEQYF.